This TCR beta chain was obtained from a study of T-cell memory formation after mild COVID-19. Whole-study context: Largely donor-specific sequence clusters came from a couple of donors. Study findings and constraints: While clones contracting from day 15 to 85 were balanced between CD4 and CD8, later expanders leaned CD4+. A second wave of clones peaked on day 37, and their SARS-CoV-2 specificity went unconfirmed.

V lost 3 bases, J lost 0 bases, and 7 bases stayed unmatched. This CDR3 has 17 residues. Germline CDR1 reads MGHRA; CDR2 reads YSYEKL. About this clonotype: Its antigen is undetermined.

5'RACE primed at constant segments yielded TCR alpha and TCR beta cDNA libraries bearing sample barcodes and UMIs. MiXCR, run by TCRdb on the 5' RACE reads, gives a single entry per CDR3 protein. The repertoire holds about 180,000 distinct CDR3 sequences, with 16% as singletons. The sequence came from an adult woman who had mild COVID-19 (a few samples of this study predate the infection). Cell type and time point are not known. This chain links TRBV4-1 with TRBJ1-5; 8 bases line up with TRBD1. Sequenced: PBMCs or a T cell subset sorted from them (not recorded which). The CDR3: CASSQGTGIYSNQPQHF. The CDR3 DNA is TGCGCCAGCAGCCAGGGGACAGGAATTTATAGCAATCAGCCCCAGCATTTT.